One T cell receptor (beta chain) is described in this entry. Its specificity is not known. The timepoints at which blood was sampled were baseline, cycle 4 day 1, and cycle 7 day 1. This entry comes from a study of OX40 agonist ivuxolimab in advanced cancers. Study background: With a range of roughly 23 to 85, age averaged roughly 61 years, and 65% to 85% were male. Partial response was recorded in three patients: one hepatocellular carcinoma and two cutaneous melanoma cases.

General study results and limits: Individuals who were partial responders at 0.1-3.0 mg/kg had clonal expansion that ranked among the lowest.

Some clones are missing from TCRdb's copy, which holds only in-frame ones; the method was immunoSEQ multiplex PCR. The repertoire holds around 110,000 clones, under 95% seen once, with approximately 1.1% in the top ten. Germline V gene sequence: CDR1 MDHEN, CDR2 SYDVKM. Trimming removed 8 bases from V and 3 bases from J, with 17 bases in between. CDR3 length equals 15 residues. This receptor was obtained from an adult with an advanced solid tumor such as melanoma, head and neck, liver or kidney cancer. Source: CD4+ or CD8+ T cells sorted from blood, taken in a trial of the OX40 agonist ivuxolimab. J is TRBJ2-1 and V is TRBV28; tentative D call: TRBD2 (6 bases). The CDR3 protein is CASANGGTVYNEQFF. The CDR3 coding sequence is TGTGCCAGCGCCAACGGGGGAACGGTCTACAATGAGCAGTTCTTC.